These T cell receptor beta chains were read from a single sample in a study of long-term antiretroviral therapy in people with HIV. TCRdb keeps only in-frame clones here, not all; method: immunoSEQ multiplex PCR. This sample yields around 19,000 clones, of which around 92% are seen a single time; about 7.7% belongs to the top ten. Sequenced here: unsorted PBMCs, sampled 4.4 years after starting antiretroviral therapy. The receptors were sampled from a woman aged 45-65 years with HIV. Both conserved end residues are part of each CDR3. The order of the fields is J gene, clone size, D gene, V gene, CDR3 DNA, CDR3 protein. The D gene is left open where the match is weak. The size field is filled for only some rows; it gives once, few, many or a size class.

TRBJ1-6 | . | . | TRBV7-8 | TGTGCCAGCAGCTTAGACCGGGGACTGCGGGGGTCCTCCTATAATTCACCCCTCCACTTT | CASSLDRGLRGSSYNSPLHF
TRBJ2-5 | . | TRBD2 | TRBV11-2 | TGTGCCAGCAGCCCCGGGACTAGCTATCCACTACAAGAGACCCAGTACTTC | CASSPGTSYPLQETQYF
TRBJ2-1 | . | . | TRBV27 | TGTGCCAGCAGTTTAGGGGTAGCGGAGGTCTCGGAGCAGTTCTTC | CASSLGVAEVSEQFF
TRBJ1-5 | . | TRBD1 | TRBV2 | TGTGCCAGCAGTAAGACAGGGAATCAGCCCCAGCATTTT | CASSKTGNQPQHF
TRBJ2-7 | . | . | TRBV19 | TGTGCCAGTAGTACCGACAGGAGCTCCTACGAGCAGTACTTC | CASSTDRSSYEQYF
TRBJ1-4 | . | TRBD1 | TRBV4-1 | TGCGCCAGCAGCCAGTCCGGGACAGGGCATGAAAAACTGTTTTTT | CASSQSGTGHEKLFF
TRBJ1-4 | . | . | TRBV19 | TGTGCCAGTAGAAACAGTCTTGATGAAAAACTGTTTTTT | CASRNSLDEKLFF
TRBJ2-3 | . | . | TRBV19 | TGTGCCAGTAGTATTCTGGGGGGCAGCACAGATACGCAGTATTTT | CASSILGGSTDTQYF
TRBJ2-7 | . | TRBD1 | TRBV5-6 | TGTGCCAGCAGCTTGGGACAGGGTGGCTACGAGCAGTACTTC | CASSLGQGGYEQYF
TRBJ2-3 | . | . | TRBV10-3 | TGTGCCATCAGTGCCTTGGCCGATACGCAGTATTTT | CAISALADTQYF
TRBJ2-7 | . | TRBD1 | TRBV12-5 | TGTGCTAGTGGTTTGGTCGACAGCCCGGGACAGGGGACCTACGAGCAGTACTTC | CASGLVDSPGQGTYEQYF
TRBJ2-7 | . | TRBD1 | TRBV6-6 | TGTGCCAGCCTCGAAAGAGACAGGGGAAGTCACGAGCAGTACTTC | CASLERDRGSHEQYF
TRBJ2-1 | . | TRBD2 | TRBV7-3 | TGTGCCAGCAGCAGTACCACCAGCGGGGGGGCGGGTGAGCAGTTCTTC | CASSSTTSGGAGEQFF
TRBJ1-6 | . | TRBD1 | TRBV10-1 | TGCGCCAGCAGTGAGTCGGACAGGGGGCCTTCACCCCTCCACTTT | CASSESDRGPSPLHF
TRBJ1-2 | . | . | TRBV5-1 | TGCGCCAGCAGCATGGGCCTAAACTATGGCTACACCTTC | CASSMGLNYGYTF
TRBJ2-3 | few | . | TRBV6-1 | TGTGCCAGTCGGTTTTCAGATACGCAGTATTTT | CASRFSDTQYF
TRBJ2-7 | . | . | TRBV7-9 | TGTGCCAGCAGCGGCGTCGGCGAGCAGTACTTC | CASSGVGEQYF
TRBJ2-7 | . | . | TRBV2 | TGTGCCAGCAGTGAACAGGGCAGCACCTACGAGCAGTACTTC | CASSEQGSTYEQYF
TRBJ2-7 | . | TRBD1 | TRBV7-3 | TGTGCCAGCAGCTTAAGAGGCAGGGGGTCGGACGAGCAGTACTTC | CASSLRGRGSDEQYF
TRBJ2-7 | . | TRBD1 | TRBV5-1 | TGCGCCACCAAGAGTATACAGGGGATTACTTTTCAGGGCTACGAGCAGTACTTC | CATKSIQGITFQGYEQYF
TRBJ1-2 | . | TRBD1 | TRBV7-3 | TGTGCCAGCAGCTTAAGGGGGGACAGGGACTATGGCTACACCTTC | CASSLRGDRDYGYTF
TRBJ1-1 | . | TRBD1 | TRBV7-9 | TGTGCCAGCAGCTGGAGACAGGGCTTCACTGAAGCTTTCTTT | CASSWRQGFTEAFF
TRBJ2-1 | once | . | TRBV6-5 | TGTGCCAGCAGTTGGTTGGGGGCCTCTGAATACAATGAGCAGTTCTTC | CASSWLGASEYNEQFF
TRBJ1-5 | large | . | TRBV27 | TGTGCCAGCAGTTTCGGACAGCTCAGGCCCCAGCATTTT | CASSFGQLRPQHF
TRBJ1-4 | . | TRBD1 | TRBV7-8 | TGTGCCAGCAGCTTAGCGCTAAATATGGGACAGCGTAAAATCGCAACTAATGAAAAACTGTTTTTT | CASSLALNMGQRKIATNEKLFF
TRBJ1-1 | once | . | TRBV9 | TGTGCCAGCAACGGTGGCGGCGGGATGAACACTGAAGCTTTCTTT | CASNGGGGMNTEAFF
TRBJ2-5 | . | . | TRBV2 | TGTGCCAGCAGTGTCCAGGGCGGGGAAGAGACCCAGTACTTC | CASSVQGGEETQYF
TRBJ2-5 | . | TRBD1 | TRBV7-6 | TGTGCCAGCAGCTTAGGACAGGGAATCCAAGAGACCCAGTACTTC | CASSLGQGIQETQYF
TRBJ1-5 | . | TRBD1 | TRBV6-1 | TGTGCCAGCAGTGAAGCCCGAGGGACAGTGAGTTATCAGCCCCAGCATTTT | CASSEARGTVSYQPQHF
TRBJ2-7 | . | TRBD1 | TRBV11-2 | TGTGCCAGCAGCCCCGGGACAGGATCCTACGAGCAGTACTTC | CASSPGTGSYEQYF